This T cell receptor (beta chain) emerged from a study of regulatory T cells in long-lasting Graves disease. This clonotype was picked up many times. What it recognizes is unknown. Study conclusions and caveats: In persistent patients, shared public clonotypes (more than 2,500) outnumbered those in new patients (nearly 1,000).

Losses at the gene ends were 4 bases for V and 9 bases for J; bases not matched to a gene: 10. This CDR3 has 16 residues. CDR1 and CDR2 (germline): MNHNS, SASEGT. Relying on iRepertoire HTBI primers and Arm-PCR of CDR3 regions, the team built TCR beta libraries. TCRdb reprocessed the multiplex PCR reads with MiXCR, giving one entry per CDR3 protein. The repertoire includes around 460,000 distinct CDR3 sequences, roughly 21% of them detected once, and about 6.6% sits in the top ten. Specified time point: persistent/refractory GD, antithyroid drugs over 5 years with positive TRAb. From PBMCs, RNA was extracted and then used to make the TCR library.

The sequencing used peripheral blood mononuclear cells (PBMCs), collected when the disease was refractory, from a patient treated with antithyroid drugs. The chain links TRBV6-1 to TRBJ1-6, with 9 positions matching TRBD1. The TCR sequence derives from a female donor with Graves disease. The CDR3 reads CASSVPGTGRSSPLHF. The CDR3 nucleotides read TGTGCCAGCAGTGTACCCGGGACAGGGAGATCTTCACCCCTCCACTTT.